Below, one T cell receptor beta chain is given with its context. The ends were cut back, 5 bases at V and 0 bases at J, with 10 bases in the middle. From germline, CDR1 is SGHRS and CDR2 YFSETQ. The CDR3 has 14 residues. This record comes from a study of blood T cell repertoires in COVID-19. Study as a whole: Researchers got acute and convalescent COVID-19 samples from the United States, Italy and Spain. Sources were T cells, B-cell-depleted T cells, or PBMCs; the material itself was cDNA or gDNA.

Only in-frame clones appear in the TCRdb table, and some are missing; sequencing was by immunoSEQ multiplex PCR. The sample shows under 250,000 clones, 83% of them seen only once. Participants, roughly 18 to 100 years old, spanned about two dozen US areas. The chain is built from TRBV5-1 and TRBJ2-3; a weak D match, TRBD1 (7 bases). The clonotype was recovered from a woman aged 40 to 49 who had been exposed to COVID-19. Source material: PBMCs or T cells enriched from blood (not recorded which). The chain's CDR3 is CASRAGGSTDTQYF. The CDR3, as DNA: TGCGCCAGCAGGGCAGGGGGGAGCACAGATACGCAGTATTTT.